The sequence of this T cell receptor beta chain was determined in a study of regulatory T cells in long-lasting Graves disease. Study observations and caveats: Study of thyroid tissue was not done, with only peripheral blood studied. Only a small sample size was used, which may have cut accuracy. Among samples with persistent disease, TRBV28, TRBJ1-2 and TRBJ2-5 were favored.

Time point noted: persistent/refractory GD, antithyroid drugs over 5 years with positive TRAb. Extracted PBMC RNA gave rise to the TCR library. It was by American Thyroid Association guidelines that Graves' disease was diagnosed. With regard to this clonotype: Its antigen is not identified.

Germline V gene data show CDR1 as LNHDA and CDR2 as SQIVND (reference sequence). There are 13 residues in the CDR3. J was trimmed by 12 bases and V by 3 bases; bases with no gene match: 7. Assembly of TCR beta libraries relied on iRepertoire HTBI primers together with Arm-PCR of CDR3 regions. TCRdb reprocessed the multiplex PCR reads with MiXCR, giving one entry per CDR3 protein. The sample includes about 470,000 distinct CDR3 sequences, 20% to 25% seen only once; the top ten take 7% to 10%. The sequence was obtained from a female donor with Graves disease. The sequenced sample was peripheral blood mononuclear cells (PBMCs), obtained when the disease was refractory, from a patient treated with antithyroid drugs. The rearrangement links TRBV19 to TRBJ1-4; 7 bases match TRBD1. CDR3 amino acids: CASSMGTDEELFF. Here the CDR3 DNA reads TGTGCCAGTAGTATGGGGACAGACGAAGAACTGTTTTTT.